These 10 T cell receptor beta chains were all obtained from the same sample, sequenced in a study of cytomegalovirus exposure and HLA in healthy donors. Amplification used 60 Vbeta primers and 13 Jbeta primers. Profiled with immunoSEQ multiplex PCR; TCRdb holds only in-frame clones, not every one. Here the sample spans approximately 110,000 clones, more than 75% being singletons. The sample taken for sequencing was PBMCs. These receptors were collected from a man aged 35-49 years in good health and CMV-seronegative.

V and J are TRBV5-5 and TRBJ1-6; TRBD1 is a possible D gene (5 bases). The CDR3 loop spans 15 amino acids. Germline CDR1 is SGHKS and CDR2 is YYEKEE (reference sequence). With 3 bases removed from V and 7 bases from J, the gap between germline ends came to 14 bases. In DNA form, the CDR3 reads TGTGCCAGCAGCTGGGACTCGAGCTGGAATTCACCCCTCCACTTT. This sequence encodes CASSWDSSWNSPLHF.

The V gene is TRBV19, the J gene TRBJ1-5; 8 bases align to TRBD1. Germline CDR1 LNHDA, CDR2 SQIVND (reference sequence). The V and J ends lost 5 bases and 5 bases, in that order; junction bases with no gene match: 5. The CDR3 totals 14 residues. The CDR3 nucleotides are TGTGCCAGTAGTTTTGACAGGGGCGATCAGCCCCAGCATTTT. Its translation is CASSFDRGDQPQHF.

The chain uses TRBV15 and TRBJ1-2; no reliable D call. Trimming pared 0 bases from V and 8 bases from J, leaving 16 bases between. Germline CDR1 and CDR2: LNHNV and YYDKDF (reference sequence). The CDR3 sequence is 15 residues long. CDR3 amino acids: CATSRDLAEARGYTF. The CDR3 nucleotides are TGTGCCACCAGCAGAGATCTCGCGGAGGCGAGAGGCTACACCTTC.

The rearrangement links TRBV7-9 to TRBJ1-1; no firm D call. This CDR3 comprises 12 residues. Germline assignment: CDR1 SEHNR and CDR2 FQNEAQ (reference sequence). V gave up 8 bases and J gave up 0 bases, with 7 bases separating them. CDR3 nucleotide sequence: TGTGCCAGCCAAATCATGAACACTGAAGCTTTCTTT. This encodes CASQIMNTEAFF.

In nucleotides, the CDR3 is TGTGCCAGCAGTGGAGGTGGGGCAAGTGAAAAACTGTTTTTT. It specifies CASSGGGASEKLFF. The chain recombines TRBV2 with TRBJ1-4; a weak D match, TRBD1 (5 bases). CDR3 length equals 14 residues. Trimming cost V 4 bases and J 7 bases, with 13 bases left between them. CDR1 is SNHLY and CDR2 is FYNNEI in the germline V gene. The full variable domain, with the rest looked up from reference TRBV2 and TRBJ1-4, is EPEVTQTPSHQVTQMGQEVILRCVPISNHLYFYWYRQILGQKVEFLVSFYNNEISEKSEIFDDQFSVERPDGSNFTLKIRSTKLEDSAMYFCASSGGGASEKLFFGSGTQLSVL.

The rearrangement joins TRBV7-9 to TRBJ2-7; 7 bases align to TRBD2. CDR3 length equals 14 residues. The V segment lost 5 bases and the J segment 2 bases; nucleotides outside the gene matches: 6. The V gene's germline CDR1 is SEHNR and CDR2 FQNEAQ (reference sequence). The chain's CDR3 is CASSRGTTAYEQYF. CDR3 nucleotide sequence: TGTGCCAGCAGCCGAGGGACTACCGCCTACGAGCAGTACTTC.

This clone showed up just a few times. J is TRBJ2-1 and V is TRBV29-1; possibly TRBD1 for D (6 bases). The CDR3 totals 15 residues. Per the germline V gene, CDR1 is SQVTM and CDR2 is ANQGSEA. V dropped 6 bases and J dropped 5 bases, with 20 bases sitting between them. CDR3 region: CSVQRAWGLDNEQFF. CDR3 DNA sequence: TGCAGCGTCCAAAGGGCCTGGGGGCTAGACAATGAGCAGTTCTTC.

The chain combines TRBV9 with TRBJ1-4; 7 bases align to TRBD1. The CDR3 extends over 14 amino acids. V lost 5 bases and J lost 7; bases outside the gene matches: 8. Germline CDR1 SGDLS, CDR2 YYNGEE. The CDR3 nucleotides read TGTGCCAGCAGAGTTACAGGGGCCAGTGAAAAACTGTTTTTT. As protein: CASRVTGASEKLFF.

The chain couples TRBV11-2 to TRBJ2-4; no clear D. With 5 bases removed from V and 6 bases from J, the gap between germline ends came to 17 bases. This CDR3 has 15 residues. Per the germline V gene, CDR1 is SGHAT and CDR2 is FQNNGV. The CDR3 loop is CASSTQRPGGNIQYF. The CDR3, as DNA: TGTGCCAGCAGCACACAACGACCAGGTGGAAACATTCAGTACTTC.

In nucleotides, the CDR3 is TGTGCCACCAGCGTGGGGGCTAGCGGGGCCTACGAGCAGTACTTC. It yields the protein CATSVGASGAYEQYF. The chain is built from TRBV19 and TRBJ2-7; 9 nucleotides agree with TRBD2. Germline V lookup: CDR1 LNHDA, CDR2 SQIVND (reference sequence). The CDR3 sequence is 15 residues long. The V gene end was trimmed by 10 bases and the J gene end by 2 bases; junction bases not matched to a gene: 12.